The clone carrying this T cell receptor (beta chain) appeared a few times. Its target is not known. This PCR relied on a set of 60 Vbeta primers and 13 Jbeta primers. TCRdb's copy holds only in-frame clones and misses some; the assay was immunoSEQ multiplex PCR. Of approximately 120,000 clones detected, 60% to 85% appear once; the ten largest clones hold roughly 2.5%. The CDR3 runs 14 residues. Germline CDR1 and CDR2: LNHDA and SQIVND (reference sequence). The junction had 11 bases not matched to a gene; V was cut back by 7 bases and J by 6 bases. The data derive from a study of cytomegalovirus exposure and HLA in healthy donors. Study at large: Tens of millions of unique TCR sequences came from HLA-typed donors in an early release.

Study results and limitations: The availability of immune exposure information extended only to CMV serostatus. Other equally common chains were less clonally expanded than HLA-associated TCR beta chains, a later analysis showed. Reported results showed that the classifier diagnosed cytomegalovirus status with high specificity and sensitivity.

The chain has TRBV19 and TRBJ1-2; TRBD1 matches 7 bases. The sample was PBMCs. This sequence was found in a female donor in good health and CMV-seronegative. CDR3 bases: TGTGCCAGTAAACCATCTGGGGACAGAAATGGCTACACCTTC. It specifies CASKPSGDRNGYTF.